The rows below give T cell receptor beta chains drawn from one sample of a study of post-analysis software for immune sequencing data. MiXCR was run by TCRdb on the PCR reads, yielding one entry per CDR3 protein. This sample has some 800,000 distinct CDR3 sequences, with about 43% found just once. The source material was blood. The origin of the receptors is a girl between 10 and 17 years old with multiple sclerosis. CDR3s include the opening cysteine and the closing phenylalanine or tryptophan. D genes are given only for firm matches. Size values are once, few and many counts, or a class for expanded clones, and some rows have none.

>TRBV29-1|.|.|TRBJ2-7
CSVEGHQGSSYEQYF
TGCAGCGTTGAGGGGCATCAGGGCAGCTCCTACGAGCAGTACTTC
>TRBV6-5|.|few|TRBJ2-7
CASSSDPRPHYEQYF
TGTGCCAGCAGCTCCGACCCACGTCCCCACTACGAGCAGTACTTC
>TRBV7-9|TRBD2|.|TRBJ2-1
CASSPWTSRSYNEQFF
TGTGCCAGCAGCCCCTGGACTAGCAGATCCTACAATGAGCAGTTCTTC
>TRBV30|TRBD1|.|TRBJ1-4
CAWSVHDRGVELFF
TGTGCCTGGAGTGTACACGACAGGGGAGTTGAACTGTTTTTT
>TRBV6-6|TRBD2|.|TRBJ2-3
CASSAGTSATDTQYF
TGTGCCAGCAGTGCCGGGACTAGCGCAACAGATACGCAGTATTTT
>TRBV2|.|few|TRBJ2-7
CASNGDSYEQYF
TGTGCCAGCAATGGAGACAGCTACGAGCAGTACTTC
>TRBV4-2|.|.|TRBJ2-6
CASSQVLTF
TGTGCCAGCAGCCAGGTCCTGACTTTC
>TRBV29-1|.|few|TRBJ1-1
CSVVGVVGTEAFF
TGCAGCGTTGTGGGGGTAGTGGGCACTGAAGCTTTCTTT
>TRBV15|.|.|TRBJ2-7
CATSGLQGHSYEQYF
TGTGCCACCAGCGGATTACAGGGCCATTCCTACGAGCAGTACTTC
>TRBV20-1|TRBD2|.|TRBJ2-3
CSAPGGGVDTQYF
TGCAGTGCCCCTGGGGGGGGAGTAGATACGCAGTATTTT
>TRBV10-3|.|.|TRBJ2-6
CAISATSSGANVLTF
TGTGCCATCAGTGCAACCTCCTCTGGGGCCAACGTCCTGACTTTC
>TRBV29-1|TRBD1|.|TRBJ2-7
CSVVWTGTYEQYF
TGCAGCGTTGTATGGACAGGGACCTACGAGCAGTACTTC
>TRBV28|.|once|TRBJ2-1
CASRIRPGGANEQFF
TGTGCCAGCAGGATTCGCCCCGGGGGAGCCAATGAGCAGTTCTTC
>TRBV7-9|.|few|TRBJ2-5
CASKGSKSETQYF
TGTGCCAGCAAGGGTTCAAAGTCGGAGACCCAGTACTTC
>TRBV6-1|TRBD1|few|TRBJ1-1
CASSAQQGANTEAFF
TGTGCCAGCAGTGCGCAACAGGGGGCGAACACTGAAGCTTTCTTT
>TRBV7-9|.|.|TRBJ2-7
CASSSTEGSSSYEQYF
TGTGCCAGCAGCTCCACCGAGGGCTCATCGTCCTACGAGCAGTACTTC
>TRBV20-1|TRBD2|.|TRBJ2-1
CSAPTSVGRFEQFF
TGCAGTGCACCGACTAGCGTCGGAAGGTTTGAGCAGTTCTTC
>TRBV11-2|TRBD2|.|TRBJ2-1
CASSAIAGIYNEQFF
TGTGCCAGCAGTGCCATAGCGGGAATCTACAATGAGCAGTTCTTC
>TRBV7-2|TRBD2|few|TRBJ2-7
CASRGGRPPYEQYF
TGTGCCAGCAGGGGGGGGAGACCACCCTACGAGCAGTACTTC
>TRBV7-2|.|.|TRBJ1-6
CASSSPGRLAGSPLHF
TGTGCCAGCAGCTCCCCGGGCCGTTTGGCGGGATCACCCCTCCACTTT
>TRBV12-3/TRBV12-4|.|.|TRBJ2-1
CASSLGLASAPQGEQFF
TGTGCCAGCAGTTTAGGTCTCGCTAGCGCCCCACAGGGTGAGCAGTTCTTC
>TRBV5-1|TRBD2|many|TRBJ2-4
CASRGTSGKNIQYF
TGTGCCAGCAGAGGGACTAGCGGAAAAAACATTCAGTACTTC
>TRBV6-5|TRBD1|.|TRBJ1-1
CASREFDRGQAFF
TGTGCCAGCAGGGAATTTGACAGGGGGCAAGCTTTCTTT
>TRBV20-1|TRBD2|many|TRBJ2-1
CSARDGTSSEQFF
TGCAGTGCTAGAGATGGGACTAGTTCTGAGCAGTTCTTC
>TRBV6-5|.|.|TRBJ2-1
CASKGGSYNEQFF
TGTGCCAGCAAGGGGGGCTCCTACAATGAGCAGTTCTTC
>TRBV5-1|TRBD2|few|TRBJ2-1
CASSPLSGTTYNEQFF
TGCGCCAGCAGCCCCCTTAGCGGGACCACCTACAATGAGCAGTTCTTC
>TRBV6-6|.|.|TRBJ2-7
CASSYDRAGGSYEQYF
TGTGCCAGCAGTTACGATAGGGCAGGAGGATCCTACGAGCAGTACTTC
>TRBV20-1|TRBD2|.|TRBJ2-1
CSAREPTSGRFYEQFF
TGCAGTGCTAGAGAGCCTACTAGCGGGAGATTTTATGAGCAGTTCTTC
>TRBV3-1|.|.|TRBJ1-6
CASSQDLPSSSPLHF
TGTGCCAGCAGCCAAGATTTGCCCAGTAGTTCACCCCTCCACTTT
>TRBV6-6|.|.|TRBJ1-1
CASRIGLLNTEAFF
TGTGCCAGCAGAATAGGGCTTTTGAACACTGAAGCTTTCTTT
>TRBV5-1|.|few|TRBJ2-2
CASRFEAGELFF
TGCGCCAGCCGATTTGAGGCCGGGGAGCTGTTTTTT
>TRBV9|TRBD2|few|TRBJ2-1
CASSPRLAGGVDEQFF
TGTGCCAGCAGCCCCAGACTAGCGGGAGGGGTCGATGAGCAGTTCTTC
>TRBV19|.|.|TRBJ2-1
CASSTGGLPSYNEQFF
TGTGCCAGTAGTACAGGCGGCCTCCCCTCCTACAATGAGCAGTTCTTC
>TRBV20-1|.|.|TRBJ2-1
CSARDWPQGYNEQFF
TGCAGTGCTAGAGATTGGCCACAAGGCTACAATGAGCAGTTCTTC
>TRBV20-1|TRBD2|.|TRBJ2-1
CSARGLAGTSIEQFF
TGCAGTGCGCGTGGACTAGCGGGTACTTCCATTGAGCAGTTCTTC
>TRBV15|TRBD1|few|TRBJ1-2
CATSRDGTGSLYGYTF
TGTGCCACCAGCAGAGATGGGACAGGGTCCCTCTATGGCTACACCTTC
>TRBV11-2|.|few|TRBJ1-2
CASSFPRARYYGYTF
TGTGCCAGCAGCTTCCCGAGGGCACGGTACTATGGCTACACCTTC
>TRBV24-1|.|.|TRBJ1-1
CATSDTGTANTEAFF
TGTGCCACCAGTGATACCGGGACGGCGAACACTGAAGCTTTCTTT
>TRBV7-2|TRBD2|few|TRBJ2-1
CASSSSGLRYNEQFF
TGTGCCAGCAGCTCTAGCGGGCTGAGATACAATGAGCAGTTCTTC
>TRBV7-7|TRBD2|few|TRBJ2-7
CASSSGLAGDYEQYF
TGTGCTAGCAGCTCCGGACTAGCGGGGGACTACGAGCAGTACTTC
>TRBV29-1|TRBD1|.|TRBJ1-2
CSAMGQGADGYTF
TGCAGCGCCATGGGGCAGGGGGCGGATGGCTACACCTTC
>TRBV29-1|TRBD2|few|TRBJ2-1
CSVEGASGRDEQFF
TGCAGCGTTGAAGGAGCTAGCGGGAGGGATGAGCAGTTCTTC